A selection of T cell receptor beta chains follows, all from one sample in a study of shared clonotypes between healthy human individuals. Measured with immunoSEQ multiplex PCR; TCRdb has only the in-frame clones, and not every one. Among 550,000 to 700,000 clones listed, 55% to 85% were seen once. Sequencing input: memory CD4+ T cells sorted from blood. These receptors came from a woman aged 30 to 39 in good health. The CDR3 runs from the conserved cysteine through the conserved F or W. The order of the fields is V gene, J gene, CDR3 protein.

TRBV11-2	TRBJ2-1	CASSLVSLPNNEQFF
TRBV27	TRBJ1-2	CASSKDRVKGYTF
TRBV18	TRBJ2-7	CASSPESGAEQYF
TRBV6-5	TRBJ2-5	CASSSPRGQETQYF
TRBV6-4	TRBJ1-5	CASSGGQKHF
TRBV5-1	TRBJ2-1	CASSSTGGNEQFF
TRBV11-2	TRBJ2-7	CASNRGHEQYF
TRBV28	TRBJ1-2	CASRNKKGGAGGYTF
TRBV29-1	TRBJ2-5	CSVEVASGGKETQYF
TRBV7-9	TRBJ2-1	CASSYGEQFF
TRBV7-2	TRBJ1-3	CASSSTYVSGNTIYF
TRBV27	TRBJ2-2	CASKGLAGGDGELFF
TRBV4-1	TRBJ1-3	CASSQAGYSGNTIYF
TRBV5-1	TRBJ1-2	CASSLDRVDGYTF
TRBV7-9	TRBJ1-4	CASSLGVGDEKLFF